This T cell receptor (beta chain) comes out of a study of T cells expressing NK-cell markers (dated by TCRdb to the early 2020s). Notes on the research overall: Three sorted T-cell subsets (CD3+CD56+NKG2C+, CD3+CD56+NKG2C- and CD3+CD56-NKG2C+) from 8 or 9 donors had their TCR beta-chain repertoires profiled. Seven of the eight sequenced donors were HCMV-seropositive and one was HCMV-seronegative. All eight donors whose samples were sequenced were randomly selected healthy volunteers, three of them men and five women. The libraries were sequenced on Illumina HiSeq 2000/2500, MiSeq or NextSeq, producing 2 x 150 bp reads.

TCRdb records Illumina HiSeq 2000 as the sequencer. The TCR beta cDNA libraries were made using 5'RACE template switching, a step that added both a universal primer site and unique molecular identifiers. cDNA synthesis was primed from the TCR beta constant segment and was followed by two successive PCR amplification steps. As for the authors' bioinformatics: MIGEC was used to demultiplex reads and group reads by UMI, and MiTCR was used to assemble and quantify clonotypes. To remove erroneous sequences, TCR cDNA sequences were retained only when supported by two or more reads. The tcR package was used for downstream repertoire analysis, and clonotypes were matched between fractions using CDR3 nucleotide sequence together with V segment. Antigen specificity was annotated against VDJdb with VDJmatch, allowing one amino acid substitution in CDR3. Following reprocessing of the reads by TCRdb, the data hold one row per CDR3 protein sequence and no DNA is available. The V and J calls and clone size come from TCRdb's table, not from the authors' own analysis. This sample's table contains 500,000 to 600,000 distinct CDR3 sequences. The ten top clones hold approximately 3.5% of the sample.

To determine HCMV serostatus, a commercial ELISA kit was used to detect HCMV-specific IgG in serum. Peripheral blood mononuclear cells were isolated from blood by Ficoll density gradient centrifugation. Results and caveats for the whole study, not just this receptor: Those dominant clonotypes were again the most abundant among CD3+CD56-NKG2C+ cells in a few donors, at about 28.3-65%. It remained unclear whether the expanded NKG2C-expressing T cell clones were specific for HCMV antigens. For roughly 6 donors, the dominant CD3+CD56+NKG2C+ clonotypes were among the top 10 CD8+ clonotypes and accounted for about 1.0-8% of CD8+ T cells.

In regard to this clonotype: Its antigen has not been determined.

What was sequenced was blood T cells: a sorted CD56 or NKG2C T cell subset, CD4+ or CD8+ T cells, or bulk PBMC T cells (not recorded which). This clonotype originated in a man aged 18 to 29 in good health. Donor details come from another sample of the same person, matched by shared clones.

CDR3 region: CSARRDRDSKTQYF. Here the chain combines TRBV20-1 and TRBJ2-5; TCRdb's D call of TRBD1 is untestable without DNA. The germline V gene (reference sequence) specifies DFQATT as CDR1 and SNEGSKA as CDR2. From cysteine to phenylalanine, the CDR3 is 14 amino acids long. No DNA sequence was recorded.